This T cell receptor beta chain was observed in a study of T cell changes during pregnancy in multiple sclerosis. Trimming took off 4 bases at V and 4 bases at J, with 7 bases between the two ends. The CDR3 contains 12 residues. Germline V gene lookup returns CDR1 SEHNR and CDR2 FQNEAQ (reference sequence). TCRdb's table, derived via immunoSEQ multiplex PCR, lists solely in-frame clones and lacks some. The data contain fewer than 140,000 clones, around 90% of them singletons. The specimen was peripheral blood, collected after pregnancy. The genes are TRBV7-9 and TRBJ1-2; the D is unclear. The clonotype originates from a female donor with multiple sclerosis, enrolled in a pregnancy study. The CDR3 loop reads CASSSAGYGYTF. Here the CDR3 DNA reads TGTGCCAGCAGCTCGGCAGGCTATGGCTACACCTTC.